These 16 T cell receptor beta chains originate from one sample sequenced in a study of control samples from healthy donors and cancer patients (TCRdb year 2020). Libraries came from the immunoSEQ multiplex PCR assay. The source is immuneACCESS, and TCRdb retained only in-frame sequences with V and J called. Part of the clones is not carried over; for the studies checked, unresolved V genes explain less than half of this, and the remainder is unexplained. Across this sample there are about 120,000 clones, with 85% to 90% seen only once. 2% to 3% of the sample is held by the ten biggest clonotypes. Material for sequencing was blood. The receptors derive from a woman in her sixties or seventies in good health.

DNA of the CDR3: TGTGCCAGTAGTCCACCCGGGACACCTAACTATGGCTACACCTTC. Its protein product is CASSPPGTPNYGYTF. V is TRBV19 and J is TRBJ1-2; possibly TRBD1 for D (6 bases). This CDR3 has 15 amino acids. Trimming took off 5 bases at V and 0 bases at J, with 13 bases between the two ends. Germline lookup yields CDR1 LNHDA and CDR2 SQIVND (reference sequence).

The chain couples TRBV19 to TRBJ2-3; tentative D call: TRBD2 (5 bases). V was shortened by 5 bases and J by 0 bases, with 15 bases between the two germline ends. CDR1 and CDR2 from the germline V gene are LNHDA and SQIVND (reference sequence). This CDR3 spans 16 amino acids. CDR3 bases: TGTGCCAGTAGTGTTACGAGCGGTCTAAGCACAGATACGCAGTATTTT. This codes for CASSVTSGLSTDTQYF.

V gene TRBV6-6 combines with J gene TRBJ2-7; weak D call: TRBD2 (6 bases). This CDR3 is built from 14 residues. The ends were cut back, 7 bases at V and 2 bases at J, with 15 bases in the middle. In germline, CDR1 is MNHNY, CDR2 SVGAGI (reference sequence). The CDR3 loop is CASTPGGTTYEQYF. The CDR3 coding sequence is TGTGCCAGCACCCCCGGCGGGACCACCTACGAGCAGTACTTC.

The chain couples TRBV6-1 to TRBJ1-2; D unresolved. Trimming removed 3 bases at V and 0 bases at J, with 11 bases between. Germline assignment: CDR1 MNHNS and CDR2 SASEGT. The CDR3 has 15 residues. The CDR3 sequence is CASSDTSRANYGYTF. The CDR3, as DNA: TGTGCCAGCAGTGACACAAGCCGAGCTAACTATGGCTACACCTTC.

V usage is TRBV5-1 and J usage is TRBJ2-5, with 12 bases identical to TRBD2. The CDR3 sequence is 15 residues long. CDR1 SGHRS and CDR2 YFSETQ come from the germline V gene. Trimming at V came to 6 bases and at J to 5 bases, leaving 8 bases not matched to a gene. DNA for the CDR3: TGCGCCAGCACCCCCCTAGCGGGGGGGCCGGAGACCCAGTACTTC. Its protein product is CASTPLAGGPETQYF.

The chain links TRBV14 to TRBJ1-1; D is unclear. This CDR3 comprises 14 residues. Trimming removed 6 bases at V and 4 bases at J, with 15 bases between. The germline CDR1 and CDR2 sequences are SGHDN and FVKESK. CDR3 region: CASSPRGLGTEAFF. In DNA form, the CDR3 reads TGTGCCAGCAGTCCCAGAGGTCTTGGCACTGAAGCTTTCTTT.

The chain joins TRBV5-1 to TRBJ1-1; no definite D call. Germline loops: CDR1 SGHRS, CDR2 YFSETQ. Between the trimmed V and J ends, which lost 0 bases and 1 base, there was a span of 7 bases. The CDR3 loop spans 14 amino acids. CDR3: CASSLGHGNTEAFF. The CDR3, as DNA: TGCGCCAGCAGCTTGGGTCATGGGAACACTGAAGCTTTCTTT.

V and J are TRBV11-2 and TRBJ2-7, with D hard to call. The CDR3 contains 12 residues. CDR1 is SGHAT and CDR2 is FQNNGV in the germline V gene. V gave up 8 bases and J gave up 3 bases, with 11 bases separating them. In DNA, the CDR3 is TGTGCCAGCGTCGATGGTAGCTACGAGCAGTACTTC. Translating gives CASVDGSYEQYF.

The chain couples TRBV2 to TRBJ2-3; 9 positions agree with TRBD1. Germline CDR1 reads SNHLY; CDR2 reads FYNNEI. The CDR3 loop spans 14 amino acids. The trim removed 4 bases at V and 6 bases at J, leaving 5 bases unmatched. Here the CDR3 DNA reads TGTGCCAGCAGTGCGGGACAGGGAGGGGATACGCAGTATTTT. It encodes CASSAGQGGDTQYF.

The chain has TRBV3-1 (or the pseudogene TRBV3-2) and TRBJ1-2; D is unresolved. The germline V and J ends were trimmed by 4 bases and 8 bases, with 14 bases remaining between them. The CDR3 is 13 residues long. Germline loops: CDR1 LGHDT, CDR2 YNNKEL (reference sequence). Here the CDR3 DNA reads TGTGCCAGCAGCCGCACTCTGGCGGAAGGCTACACCTTC. Translated, it gives CASSRTLAEGYTF.

The chain combines TRBV5-8 with TRBJ1-2; D call uncertain. The CDR3 loop spans 14 amino acids. CDR1 and CDR2 (germline): SGHTS, YDEGEE. Trimming stripped 0 bases from V and 4 bases from J, with 10 bases between. This chain's CDR3 is CASSLAPAGYGYTF. As DNA, the CDR3 is TGTGCCAGCAGCTTGGCACCGGCGGGCTATGGCTACACCTTC.

The rearrangement uses TRBV5-1 and TRBJ1-1; D ambiguous. Trimming left V 3 bases short and J 6 bases short, with 15 bases between. Germline CDR1 and CDR2: SGHRS and YFSETQ. CDR3 length: 14 residues. CDR3 in DNA: TGCGCCAGCAGCTGGCGGGTCGGCCAGCCTGAAGCTTTCTTT. It encodes CASSWRVGQPEAFF.

This chain's CDR3 is CASSWDSSSYEQYF. The CDR3 DNA sequence: TGTGCCAGCAGTTGGGACAGTAGCTCCTACGAGCAGTACTTC. This chain connects TRBV7-3 to TRBJ2-7; 7 bases are shared with TRBD1. The trim removed 6 bases at V and 0 bases at J, leaving 5 bases unmatched. CDR3 length: 14 amino acids. The germline gives CDR1 SGHTA, CDR2 FQGTGA. Together with reference TRBV7-3 and TRBJ2-7, the CDR3 gives the full variable domain: GAGVSQTPSNKVTEKGKYVELRCDPISGHTALYWYRQSLGQGPEFLIYFQGTGAADDSGLPNDRFFAVRPEGSVSTLKIQRTERGDSAVYLCASSWDSSSYEQYFGPGTRLTVT.

The chain recombines TRBV20-1 with TRBJ1-1; D remains unclear. The V gene's germline CDR1 is DFQATT and CDR2 SNEGSKA (reference sequence). This CDR3 spans 10 amino acids. V shed 3 bases and J shed 8 bases, with 7 bases lying between them. This CDR3 is CSARREEAFF. The CDR3 bases are TGCAGTGCTAGGCGTGAAGAAGCTTTCTTT.

The CDR3 protein is CASSDPGLAFEQYF. The DNA for the CDR3 is TGTGCCAGCAGCGACCCGGGACTAGCGTTCGAGCAGTACTTC. This rearrangement joins TRBV3-1 (or the pseudogene TRBV3-2) to TRBJ2-7; 10 nucleotides match TRBD2. V trimming: 5 bases; J trimming: 6 bases; junction bases outside the gene matches: 7. The CDR3 spans 14 residues. The germline gives CDR1 LGHDT, CDR2 YNNKEL (reference sequence).

The chain has TRBV20-1 and TRBJ2-3, with D hard to call. Per the germline V gene, CDR1 is DFQATT and CDR2 is SNEGSKA (reference sequence). Trimming shortened V by 3 bases and J by 6 bases, and 7 bases separated the two germline ends. The CDR3 extends over 11 amino acids. CDR3 sequence reads: CSASSLDTQYF. In nucleotides, the CDR3 is TGCAGTGCTAGTTCGTTGGATACGCAGTATTTT.